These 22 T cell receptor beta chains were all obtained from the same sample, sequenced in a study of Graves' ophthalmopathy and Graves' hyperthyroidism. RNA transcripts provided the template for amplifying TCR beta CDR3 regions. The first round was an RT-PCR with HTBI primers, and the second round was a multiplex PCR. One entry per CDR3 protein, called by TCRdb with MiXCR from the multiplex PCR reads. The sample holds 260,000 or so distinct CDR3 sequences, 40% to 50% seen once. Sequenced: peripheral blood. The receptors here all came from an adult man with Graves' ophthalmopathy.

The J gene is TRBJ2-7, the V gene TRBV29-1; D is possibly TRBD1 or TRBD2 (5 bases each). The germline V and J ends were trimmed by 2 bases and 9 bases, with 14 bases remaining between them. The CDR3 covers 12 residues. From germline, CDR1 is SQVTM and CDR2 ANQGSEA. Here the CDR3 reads CSVELGERGQYF. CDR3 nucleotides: TGCAGCGTTGAATTGGGGGAGCGCGGGCAGTACTTC.

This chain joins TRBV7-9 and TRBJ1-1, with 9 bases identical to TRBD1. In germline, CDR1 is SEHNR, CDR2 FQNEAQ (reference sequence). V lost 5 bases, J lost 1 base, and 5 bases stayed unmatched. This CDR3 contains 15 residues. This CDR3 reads CASSTRTGENTEAFF. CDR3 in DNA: TGTGCCAGCAGCACCCGGACAGGGGAGAACACTGAAGCTTTCTTT.

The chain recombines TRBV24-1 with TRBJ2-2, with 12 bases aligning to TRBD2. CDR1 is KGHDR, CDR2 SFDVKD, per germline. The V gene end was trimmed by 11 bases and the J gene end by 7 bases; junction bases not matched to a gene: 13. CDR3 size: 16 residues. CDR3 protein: CASSLLAGGPGGELFF. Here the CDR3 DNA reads TGTGCCAGCAGCTTGCTAGCGGGAGGGCCGGGCGGGGAGCTGTTTTTT.

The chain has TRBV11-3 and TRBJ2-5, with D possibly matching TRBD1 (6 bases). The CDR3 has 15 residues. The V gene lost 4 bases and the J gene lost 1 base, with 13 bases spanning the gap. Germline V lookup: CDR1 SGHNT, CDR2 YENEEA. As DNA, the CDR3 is TGTGCCAGCAGCTCGGAGGACAGCGCCCAAGAGACCCAGTACTTC. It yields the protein CASSSEDSAQETQYF.

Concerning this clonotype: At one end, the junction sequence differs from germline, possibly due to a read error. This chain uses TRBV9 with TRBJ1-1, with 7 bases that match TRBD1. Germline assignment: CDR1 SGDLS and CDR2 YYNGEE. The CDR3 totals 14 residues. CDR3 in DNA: TGTGCCAGCGGCGTAGCAGGGGGAGAGACTGAAGCTTTCTTT. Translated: CASGVAGGETEAFF.

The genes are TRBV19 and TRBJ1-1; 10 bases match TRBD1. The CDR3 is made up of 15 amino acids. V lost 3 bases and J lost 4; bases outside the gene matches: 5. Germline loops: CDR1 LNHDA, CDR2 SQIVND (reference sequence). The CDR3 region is CASSMRGQGSTEAFF. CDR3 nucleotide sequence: TGTGCCAGTAGTATGAGGGGACAGGGGTCCACTGAAGCTTTCTTT.

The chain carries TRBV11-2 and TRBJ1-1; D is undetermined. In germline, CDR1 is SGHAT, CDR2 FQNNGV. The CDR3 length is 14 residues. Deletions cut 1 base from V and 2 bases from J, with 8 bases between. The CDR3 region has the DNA TGTGCCAGCAGCTTAGTTAGGGTTAACACTGAAGCTTTCTTT. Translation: CASSLVRVNTEAFF.

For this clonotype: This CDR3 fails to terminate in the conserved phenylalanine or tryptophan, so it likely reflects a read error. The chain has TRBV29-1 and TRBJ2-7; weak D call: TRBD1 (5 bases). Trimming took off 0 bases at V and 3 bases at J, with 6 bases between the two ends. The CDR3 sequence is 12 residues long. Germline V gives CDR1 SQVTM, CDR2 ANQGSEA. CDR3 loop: CSVEDRDYEQYS. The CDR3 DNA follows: TGCAGCGTTGAAGACAGGGACTACGAGCAGTACTCC.

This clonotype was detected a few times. CDR3 protein: CASSPGTSGSKNTGELFF. CDR3 nucleotide sequence: TGTGCCAGCAGCCCAGGGACTAGCGGGAGTAAGAACACCGGGGAGCTGTTTTTT. V usage is TRBV7-3 and J usage is TRBJ2-2; 14 bases fit TRBD2. Germline V gene lookup returns CDR1 SGHTA and CDR2 FQGTGA. The CDR3 contains 18 residues. V dropped 5 bases and J dropped 1; count of bases not matched to a gene: 6.

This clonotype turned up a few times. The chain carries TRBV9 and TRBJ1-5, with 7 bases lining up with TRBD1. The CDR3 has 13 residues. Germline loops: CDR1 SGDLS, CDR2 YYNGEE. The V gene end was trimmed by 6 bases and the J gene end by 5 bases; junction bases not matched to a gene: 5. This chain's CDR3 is CASNSGQYQPQHF. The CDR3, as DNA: TGTGCCAGCAACTCGGGACAGTATCAGCCCCAGCATTTT.

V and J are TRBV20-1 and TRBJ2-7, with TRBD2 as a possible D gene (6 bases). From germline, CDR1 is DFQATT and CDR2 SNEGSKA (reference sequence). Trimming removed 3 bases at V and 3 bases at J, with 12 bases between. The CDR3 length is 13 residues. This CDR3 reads CSARETSLYEQYF. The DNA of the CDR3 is TGCAGTGCTAGGGAAACTAGCCTCTACGAGCAGTACTTC.

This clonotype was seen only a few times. In DNA form, the CDR3 reads TGTGCCAGCAGCTTGCATGGTTCTAGCGGACTTGCCTACGAGCAGTACTTC. Its translation is CASSLHGSSGLAYEQYF. The genes are TRBV5-8 and TRBJ2-7, with 7 nucleotides matching TRBD2. This CDR3 has 17 amino acids. The V segment lost 1 base and the J segment 2 bases; nucleotides outside the gene matches: 12. The V gene's germline CDR1 is SGHTS and CDR2 YDEGEE.

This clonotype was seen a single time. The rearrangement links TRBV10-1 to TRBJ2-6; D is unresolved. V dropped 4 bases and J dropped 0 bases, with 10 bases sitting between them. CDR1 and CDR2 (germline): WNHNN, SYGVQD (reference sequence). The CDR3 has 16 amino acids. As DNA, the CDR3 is TGCGCCAGCAGTGGCCCAGGAAGCTCTGGGGCCAACGTCCTGACTTTC. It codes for CASSGPGSSGANVLTF.

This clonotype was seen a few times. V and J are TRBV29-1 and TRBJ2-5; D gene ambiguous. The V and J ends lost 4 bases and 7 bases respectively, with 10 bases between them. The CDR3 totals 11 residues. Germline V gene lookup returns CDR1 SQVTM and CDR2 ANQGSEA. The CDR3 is CSVGPLGTQYF. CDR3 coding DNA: TGCAGCGTTGGGCCCTTGGGGACCCAGTACTTC.

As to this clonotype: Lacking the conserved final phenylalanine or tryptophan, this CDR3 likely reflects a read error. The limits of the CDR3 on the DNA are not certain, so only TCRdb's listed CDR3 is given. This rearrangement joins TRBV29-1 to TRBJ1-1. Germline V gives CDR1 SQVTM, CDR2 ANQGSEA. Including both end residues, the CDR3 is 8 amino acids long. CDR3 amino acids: CSVGAGAY.

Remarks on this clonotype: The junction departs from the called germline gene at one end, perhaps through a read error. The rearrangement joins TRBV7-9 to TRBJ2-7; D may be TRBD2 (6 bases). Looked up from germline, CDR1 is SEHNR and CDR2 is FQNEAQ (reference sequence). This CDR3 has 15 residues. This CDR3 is CASSLGDGSSYEQYF. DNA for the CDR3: TGTGCTAGCAGCTTGGGGGACGGGAGCTCCTACGAGCAGTACTTC.

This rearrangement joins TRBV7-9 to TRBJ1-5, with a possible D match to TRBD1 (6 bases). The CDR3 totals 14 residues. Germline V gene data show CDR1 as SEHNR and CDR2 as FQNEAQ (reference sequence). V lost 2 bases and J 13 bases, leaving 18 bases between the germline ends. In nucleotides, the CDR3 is TGTGCCAGCAGCTTATCGGGGGGCGTGGATGAGCAGCATTTT. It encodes CASSLSGGVDEQHF.

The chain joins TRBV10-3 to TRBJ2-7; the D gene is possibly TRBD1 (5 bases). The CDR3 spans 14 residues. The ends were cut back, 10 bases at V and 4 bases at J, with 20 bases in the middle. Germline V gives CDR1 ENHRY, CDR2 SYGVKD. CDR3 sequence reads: CASRLSDRPYEQYF. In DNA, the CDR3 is TGTGCCAGCAGGCTTTCCGACAGACCTTACGAGCAGTACTTC.

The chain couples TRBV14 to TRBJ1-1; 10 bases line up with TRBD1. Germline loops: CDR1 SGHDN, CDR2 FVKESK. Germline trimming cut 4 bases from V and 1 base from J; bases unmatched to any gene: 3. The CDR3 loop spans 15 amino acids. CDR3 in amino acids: CASSPRQGANTEAFF. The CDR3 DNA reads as TGTGCCAGCAGCCCAAGACAGGGGGCGAACACTGAAGCTTTCTTT.

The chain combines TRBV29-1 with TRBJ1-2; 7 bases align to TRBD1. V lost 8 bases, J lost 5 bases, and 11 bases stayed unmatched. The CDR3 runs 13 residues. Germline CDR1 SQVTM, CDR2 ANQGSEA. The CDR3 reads CSFITGVDYGYTF. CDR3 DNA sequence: TGCAGCTTCATTACAGGGGTGGATTATGGCTACACCTTC. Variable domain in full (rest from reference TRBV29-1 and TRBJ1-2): SAVISQKPSRDICQRGTSLTIQCQVDSQVTMMFWYRQQPGQSLTLIATANQGSEATYESGFVIDKFPISRPNLTFSTLTVSNMSPEDSSIYLCSFITGVDYGYTFGSGTRLTVV.

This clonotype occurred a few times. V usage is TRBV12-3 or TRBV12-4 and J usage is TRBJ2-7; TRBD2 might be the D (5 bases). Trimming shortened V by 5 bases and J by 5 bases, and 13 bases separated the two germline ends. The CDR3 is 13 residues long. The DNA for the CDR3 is TGTGCCAGCAGTCCCTCCTCGAGGGACGAGCAGTACTTC. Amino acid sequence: CASSPSSRDEQYF.

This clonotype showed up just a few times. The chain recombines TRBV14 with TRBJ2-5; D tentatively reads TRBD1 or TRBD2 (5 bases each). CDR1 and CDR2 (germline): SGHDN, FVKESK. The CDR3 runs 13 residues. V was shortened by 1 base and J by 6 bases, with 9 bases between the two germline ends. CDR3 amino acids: CASSQAGSQTQYF. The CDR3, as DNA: TGTGCCAGCAGCCAAGCAGGGAGCCAGACCCAGTACTTC. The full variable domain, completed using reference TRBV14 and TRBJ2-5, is EAGVTQFPSHSVIEKGQTVTLRCDPISGHDNLYWYRRVMGKEIKFLLHFVKESKQDESGMPNNRFLAERTGGTYSTLKVQPAELEDSGVYFCASSQAGSQTQYFGPGTRLLVL.